This T cell receptor beta chain is from a study of cytomegalovirus exposure and HLA in healthy donors. Between the trimmed V and J ends, which lost 5 bases and 5 bases, there was a span of 12 bases. The germline gives CDR1 LNHDA, CDR2 SQIVND (reference sequence). The CDR3 runs to 14 residues. Use of 60 Vbeta and 13 Jbeta primers characterized the PCR. In the original processing: Later reanalysis found 75 million to 95 million unique TCR beta chains, about 11 million of them shared. Only in-frame clones appear in the TCRdb table, and some are missing; sequencing was by immunoSEQ multiplex PCR. V and J calls and clone size are copied from that table; D and trimming were computed from the DNA. This sample has fewer than 110,000 clones; almost 80% occur once, and the top ten carry about 4.1%.

The TCR was taken from a man in his fifties in good health and CMV-seropositive. Sequences were obtained from PBMCs. The gene calls are TRBV19 and TRBJ1-4, with TRBD1 as a possible D gene (5 bases). CDR3 protein: CASSLDRGNEKLFF. For the CDR3, the DNA is TGTGCCAGTAGTCTCGACCGGGGGAATGAAAAACTGTTTTTT.